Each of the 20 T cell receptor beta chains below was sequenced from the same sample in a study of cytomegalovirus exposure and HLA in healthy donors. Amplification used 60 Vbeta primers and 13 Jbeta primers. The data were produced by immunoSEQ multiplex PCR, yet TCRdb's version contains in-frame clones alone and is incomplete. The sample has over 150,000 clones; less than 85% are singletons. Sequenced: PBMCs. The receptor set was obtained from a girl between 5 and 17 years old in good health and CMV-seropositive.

CDR3 sequence (DNA): TGTGCCAGCAGCGGGACAGGGGGCACAGAGACCCAGTACTTC. Its translation: CASSGTGGTETQYF. The J gene is TRBJ2-5, the V gene TRBV6-6, with 12 positions matching TRBD1. CDR1 is MNHNY and CDR2 is SVGAGI in the germline V gene (reference sequence). CDR3 length: 14 amino acids. Germline trimming cut 6 bases from V and 4 bases from J; bases unmatched to any gene: 3.

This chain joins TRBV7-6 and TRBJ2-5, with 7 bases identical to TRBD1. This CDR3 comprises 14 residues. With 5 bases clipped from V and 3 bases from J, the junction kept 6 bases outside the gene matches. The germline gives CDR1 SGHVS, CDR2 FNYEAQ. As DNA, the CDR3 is TGTGCCAGCAGCAACCGGGACAGCGAAGAGACCCAGTACTTC. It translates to CASSNRDSEETQYF.

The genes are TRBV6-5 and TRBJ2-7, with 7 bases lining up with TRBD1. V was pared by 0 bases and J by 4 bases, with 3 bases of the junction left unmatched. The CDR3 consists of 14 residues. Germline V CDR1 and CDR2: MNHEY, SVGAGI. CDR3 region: CASSYSARGYEQYF. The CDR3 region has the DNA TGTGCCAGCAGTTACTCGGCCAGGGGGTACGAGCAGTACTTC.

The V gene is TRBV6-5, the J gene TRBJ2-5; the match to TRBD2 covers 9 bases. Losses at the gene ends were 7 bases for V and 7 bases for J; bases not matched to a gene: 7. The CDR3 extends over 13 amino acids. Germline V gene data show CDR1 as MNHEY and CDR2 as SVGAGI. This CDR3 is CASTSGARGTQYF. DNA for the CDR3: TGTGCCAGCACTAGCGGGGCCCGGGGGACCCAGTACTTC.

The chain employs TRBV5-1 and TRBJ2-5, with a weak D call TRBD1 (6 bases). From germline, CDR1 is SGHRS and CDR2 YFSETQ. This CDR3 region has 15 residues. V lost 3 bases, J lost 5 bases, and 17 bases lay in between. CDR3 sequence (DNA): TGCGCCAGCAGCTATGGACAGTCCTCAGGGGAGACCCAGTACTTC. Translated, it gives CASSYGQSSGETQYF.

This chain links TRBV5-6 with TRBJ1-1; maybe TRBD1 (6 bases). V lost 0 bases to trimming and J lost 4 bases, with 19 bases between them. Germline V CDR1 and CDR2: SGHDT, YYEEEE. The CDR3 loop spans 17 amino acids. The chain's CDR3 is CASSLEAGVDGSTEAFF. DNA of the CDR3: TGTGCCAGCAGCTTGGAAGCAGGGGTTGATGGATCCACTGAAGCTTTCTTT. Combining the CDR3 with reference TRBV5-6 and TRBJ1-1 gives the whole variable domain DAGVTQSPTHLIKTRGQQVTLRCSPKSGHDTVSWYQQALGQGPQFIFQYYEEEERQRGNFPDRFSGHQFPNYSSELNVNALLLGDSALYLCASSLEAGVDGSTEAFFGQGTRLTVV.

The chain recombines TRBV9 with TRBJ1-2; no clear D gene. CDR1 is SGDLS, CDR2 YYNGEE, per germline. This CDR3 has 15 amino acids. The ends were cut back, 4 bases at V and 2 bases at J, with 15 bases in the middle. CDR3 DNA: TGTGCCAGCAGCCCGAGAGAGGGAGGGAACTATGGCTACACCTTC. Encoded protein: CASSPREGGNYGYTF.

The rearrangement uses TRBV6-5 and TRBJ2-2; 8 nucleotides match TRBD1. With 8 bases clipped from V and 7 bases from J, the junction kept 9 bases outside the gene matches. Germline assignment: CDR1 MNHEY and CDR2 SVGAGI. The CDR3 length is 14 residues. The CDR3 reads CASGSGGAGGELFF. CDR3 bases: TGTGCCAGCGGGTCAGGGGGCGCGGGCGGGGAGCTGTTTTTT.

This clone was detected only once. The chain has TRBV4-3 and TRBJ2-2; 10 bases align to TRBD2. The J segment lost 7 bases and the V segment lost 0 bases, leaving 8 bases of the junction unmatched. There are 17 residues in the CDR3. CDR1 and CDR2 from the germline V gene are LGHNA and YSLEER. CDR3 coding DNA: TGCGCCAGCAGCCAAGATAGCGAGCGGGGGGGTGGCGGGGAGCTGTTTTTT. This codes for CASSQDSERGGGGELFF.

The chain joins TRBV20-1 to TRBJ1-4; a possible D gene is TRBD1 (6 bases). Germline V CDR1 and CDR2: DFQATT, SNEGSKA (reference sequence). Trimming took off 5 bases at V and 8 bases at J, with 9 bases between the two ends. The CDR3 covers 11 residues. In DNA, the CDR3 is TGCAGTGCTCGGACAGTAGAAAAACTGTTTTTT. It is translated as CSARTVEKLFF.

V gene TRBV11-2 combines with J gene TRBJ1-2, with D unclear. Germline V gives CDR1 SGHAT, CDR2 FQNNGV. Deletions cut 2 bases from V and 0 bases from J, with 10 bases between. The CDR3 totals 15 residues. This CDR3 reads CASSLSHSTNYGYTF. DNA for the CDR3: TGTGCCAGCAGCTTATCTCACAGCACTAACTATGGCTACACCTTC.

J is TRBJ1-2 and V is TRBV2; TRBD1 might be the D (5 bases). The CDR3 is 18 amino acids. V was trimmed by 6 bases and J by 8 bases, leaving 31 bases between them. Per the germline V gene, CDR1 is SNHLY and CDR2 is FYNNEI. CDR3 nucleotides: TGTGCCAGCAGGAGAGGAATCATTGTCAGGGCAGAGTTTTGGGGCTACACCTTC. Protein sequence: CASRRGIIVRAEFWGYTF.

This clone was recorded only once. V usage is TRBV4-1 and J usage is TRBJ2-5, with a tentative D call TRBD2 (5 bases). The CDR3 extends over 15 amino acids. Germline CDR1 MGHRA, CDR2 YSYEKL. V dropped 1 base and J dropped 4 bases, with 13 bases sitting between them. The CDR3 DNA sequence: TGCGCCAGCAGCCAAGCGGGATCTTGGGGAGAGACCCAGTACTTC. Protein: CASSQAGSWGETQYF.

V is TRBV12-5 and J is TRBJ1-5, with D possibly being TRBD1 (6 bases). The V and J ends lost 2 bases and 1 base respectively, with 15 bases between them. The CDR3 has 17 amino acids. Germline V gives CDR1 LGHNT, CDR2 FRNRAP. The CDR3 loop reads CASGLTTGKGSNQPQHF. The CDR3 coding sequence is TGTGCTAGTGGTTTGACTACAGGGAAGGGCAGCAATCAGCCCCAGCATTTT. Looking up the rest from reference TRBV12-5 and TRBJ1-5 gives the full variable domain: DARVTQTPRHKVTEMGQEVTMRCQPILGHNTVFWYRQTMMQGLELLAYFRNRAPLDDSGMPKDRFSAEMPDATLATLKIQPSEPRDSAVYFCASGLTTGKGSNQPQHFGDGTRLSIL.

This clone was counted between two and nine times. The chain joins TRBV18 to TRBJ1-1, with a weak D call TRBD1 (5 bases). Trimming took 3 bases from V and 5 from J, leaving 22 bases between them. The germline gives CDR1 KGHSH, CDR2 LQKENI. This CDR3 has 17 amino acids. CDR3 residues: CASSPPGGTIGSTEAFF. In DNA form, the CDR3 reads TGTGCCAGCTCACCTCCCGGGGGGACCATCGGGTCAACTGAAGCTTTCTTT. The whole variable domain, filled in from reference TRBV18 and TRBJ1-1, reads NAGVMQNPRHLVRRRGQEARLRCSPMKGHSHVYWYRQLPEEGLKFMVYLQKENIIDESGMPKERFSAEFPKEGPSILRIQQVVRGDSAAYFCASSPPGGTIGSTEAFFGQGTRLTVV.

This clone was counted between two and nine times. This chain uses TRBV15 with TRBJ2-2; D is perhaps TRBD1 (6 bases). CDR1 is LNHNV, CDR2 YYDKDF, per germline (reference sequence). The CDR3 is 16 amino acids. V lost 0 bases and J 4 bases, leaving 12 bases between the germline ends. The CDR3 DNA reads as TGTGCCACCAGCAGAGATAGAGGGGGTCTCACCGGGGAGCTGTTTTTT. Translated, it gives CATSRDRGGLTGELFF. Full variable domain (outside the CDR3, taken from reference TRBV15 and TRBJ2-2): DAMVIQNPRYQVTQFGKPVTLSCSQTLNHNVMYWYQQKSSQAPKLLFHYYDKDFNNEADTPDNFQSRRPNTSFCFLDIRSPGLGDTAMYLCATSRDRGGLTGELFFGEGSRLTVL.

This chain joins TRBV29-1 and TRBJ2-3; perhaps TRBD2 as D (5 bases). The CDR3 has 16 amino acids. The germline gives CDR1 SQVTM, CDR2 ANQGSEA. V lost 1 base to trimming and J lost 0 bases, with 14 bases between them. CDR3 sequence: CSVEGYDYLSTDTQYF. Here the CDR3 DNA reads TGCAGCGTTGAAGGGTACGACTACCTGAGCACAGATACGCAGTATTTT.

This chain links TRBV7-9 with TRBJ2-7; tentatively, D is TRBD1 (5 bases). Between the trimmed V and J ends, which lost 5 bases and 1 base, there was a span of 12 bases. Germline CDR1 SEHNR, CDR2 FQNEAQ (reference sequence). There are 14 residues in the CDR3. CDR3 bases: TGTGCCAGCAGCAATGGACAAGCTTCCTACGAGCAGTACTTC. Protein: CASSNGQASYEQYF.

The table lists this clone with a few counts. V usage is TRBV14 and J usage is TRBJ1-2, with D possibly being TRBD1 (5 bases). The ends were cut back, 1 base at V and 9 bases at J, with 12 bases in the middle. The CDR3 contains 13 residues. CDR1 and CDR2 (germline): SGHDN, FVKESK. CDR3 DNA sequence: TGTGCCAGCAGCCAAGGGGAAAGGGGAAGCTACACCTTC. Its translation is CASSQGERGSYTF.

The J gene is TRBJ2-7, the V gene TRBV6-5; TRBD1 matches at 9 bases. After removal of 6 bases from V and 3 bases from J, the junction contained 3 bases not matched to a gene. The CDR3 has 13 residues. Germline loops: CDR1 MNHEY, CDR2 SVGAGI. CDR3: CASSDRGNYEQYF. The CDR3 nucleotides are TGTGCCAGCAGCGACAGGGGGAACTACGAGCAGTACTTC.